The 20 T cell receptor beta chains below all came from one sample that was sequenced in a study of PD-1 blockade in classical Hodgkin lymphoma. Every one of the patients relapsed after autologous stem cell transplantation (brentuximab vedotin exposure was variable). TCRdb keeps only in-frame clones here, not all; method: immunoSEQ multiplex PCR. The table includes about 39,000 clones, 60% to 80% detected once. The source material was peripheral blood mononuclear cells (PBMCs), sampled before the second cycle of nivolumab. The receptors come from a human donor with classical Hodgkin lymphoma.

The chain has TRBV7-8 and TRBJ2-2; D could derive from TRBD1 or TRBD2 (5 bases each). The V and J ends lost 4 bases and 6 bases respectively, with 15 bases between them. CDR3 length: 15 residues. Per the germline V gene, CDR1 is SGHVS and CDR2 is FQNEAQ. The CDR3 nucleotides are TGTGCCAGCAGCTCTGTGGGGGTTAGTTCCGGGGAGCTGTTTTTT. It codes for CASSSVGVSSGELFF.

This chain uses TRBV19 with TRBJ2-3, with D tentatively TRBD2 (5 bases). CDR1 is LNHDA, CDR2 SQIVND, per germline (reference sequence). This CDR3 spans 13 amino acids. The germline V and J ends were trimmed by 3 bases and 5 bases, with 9 bases remaining between them. The CDR3 nucleotides are TGTGCCAGTAGTATTGAGGGATTAGATACGCAGTATTTT. Translated, it gives CASSIEGLDTQYF.

V and J are TRBV4-2 and TRBJ2-2; TRBD2 aligns across 7 bases. Trimming cost V 5 bases and J 1 base; bases outside gene matches: 7. The CDR3 spans 16 residues. From germline, CDR1 is LGHNA and CDR2 YNFKEQ. For the CDR3, the DNA is TGTGCCAGCAGCAACCCACAGCGGGGGAACACCGGGGAGCTGTTTTTT. Its protein product is CASSNPQRGNTGELFF.

The V call is TRBV5-1, the J call TRBJ2-1; D is unresolved. Germline V gene lookup returns CDR1 SGHRS and CDR2 YFSETQ. The germline V and J ends were trimmed by 0 bases and 7 bases, with 5 bases remaining between them. The CDR3 covers 12 residues. The CDR3 DNA reads as TGCGCCAGCAGCTTGGAGGGAAATGAGCAGTTCTTC. Encoded protein: CASSLEGNEQFF. The full variable domain, completed using reference TRBV5-1 and TRBJ2-1, is KAGVTQTPRYLIKTRGQQVTLSCSPISGHRSVSWYQQTPGQGLQFLFEYFSETQRNKGNFPGRFSGRQFSNSRSEMNVSTLELGDSALYLCASSLEGNEQFFGPGTRLTVL.

The chain carries TRBV10-3 and TRBJ2-3; D assignment may be TRBD1 or TRBD2 (6 bases each). The CDR3 spans 20 residues. Looked up from germline, CDR1 is ENHRY and CDR2 is SYGVKD. The germline V and J ends were trimmed by 0 bases and 3 bases, with 25 bases remaining between them. Here the CDR3 reads CAISESWGPADRGGTDTQYF. DNA for the CDR3: TGTGCCATCAGTGAGTCTTGGGGGCCTGCAGATCGGGGAGGAACAGATACGCAGTATTTT.

V and J are TRBV11-2 and TRBJ2-5; D gene ambiguous. CDR3 length: 15 amino acids. Trimming took 1 base from V and 5 from J, leaving 14 bases between them. CDR1 is SGHAT and CDR2 is FQNNGV in the germline V gene. The CDR3 coding sequence is TGTGCCAGCAGCTTAGGGACCTTAAAGCCGGAGACCCAGTACTTC. Translating gives CASSLGTLKPETQYF.

The chain links TRBV28 to TRBJ2-3; D not resolved. Trimming stripped 2 bases from V and 2 bases from J, with 8 bases between. Germline CDR1 is MDHEN and CDR2 is SYDVKM. The CDR3 loop spans 14 amino acids. CDR3 DNA: TGTGCCAGCAGTTTAGACCTATCCACAGATACGCAGTATTTT. Amino acid sequence: CASSLDLSTDTQYF.

This clone is a singleton in its sample. The rearrangement links TRBV4-3 to TRBJ2-1; 16 bases align to TRBD2. CDR1 LGHNA and CDR2 YSLEER come from the germline V gene. Germline trimming cut 4 bases from V and 8 bases from J; bases unmatched to any gene: 2. The CDR3 extends over 15 amino acids. The CDR3 protein is CASSLGLAGGDEQFF. DNA of the CDR3: TGCGCCAGCAGCCTGGGACTAGCGGGAGGGGATGAGCAGTTCTTC.

This chain connects TRBV27 to TRBJ2-1; 12 positions match TRBD1. V lost 5 bases and J lost 1; bases outside the gene matches: 6. The CDR3 totals 17 residues. Germline values: CDR1 MNHEY, CDR2 SMNVEV (reference sequence). CDR3: CASSPGTGGRSYNEQFF. CDR3 coding DNA: TGTGCCAGCAGTCCCGGGACAGGGGGCAGATCCTACAATGAGCAGTTCTTC.

The CDR3 loop reads CASSLEGRGADTQYF. The CDR3, as DNA: TGCGCCAGCAGCTTGGAGGGCAGGGGTGCAGATACGCAGTATTTT. The V gene is TRBV5-1, the J gene TRBJ2-3; maybe TRBD1 (6 bases). The V end was cut by 0 bases, the J end by 4 bases, with 12 bases between. Germline loops: CDR1 SGHRS, CDR2 YFSETQ. This CDR3 comprises 15 residues.

V is TRBV6-5 and J is TRBJ1-5, with 12 bases fitting TRBD1. This CDR3 has 15 residues. CDR1 and CDR2 from the germline V gene are MNHEY and SVGAGI. The V segment lost 6 bases and the J segment 3 bases; nucleotides outside the gene matches: 3. Here the CDR3 DNA reads TGTGCCAGCAGCTCGGGACAGGGGGCCAATCAGCCCCAGCATTTT. Encoded protein: CASSSGQGANQPQHF.

This sequence joins TRBV11-2 and TRBJ2-7; 9 nucleotides align to TRBD1. CDR1 and CDR2 (germline): SGHAT, FQNNGV. This CDR3 comprises 14 residues. The V gene end was trimmed by 5 bases and the J gene end by 3 bases; junction bases not matched to a gene: 5. The CDR3 here is CASSLRDRVYEQYF. Here the CDR3 DNA reads TGTGCCAGCAGCCTCCGGGACAGGGTCTACGAGCAGTACTTC.

This clone was seen at least ten times. The V and J genes are TRBV18 and TRBJ2-7, with D uncertain. Germline V gene sequence: CDR1 KGHSH, CDR2 LQKENI. This CDR3 comprises 13 residues. Trimming took 2 bases from V and 1 from J, leaving 6 bases between them. CDR3 loop: CASSPSTSYEQYF. The CDR3 DNA reads TGTGCCAGCTCACCATCAACATCCTACGAGCAGTACTTC. The full variable domain, its missing parts supplied by reference TRBV18 and TRBJ2-7, is NAGVMQNPRHLVRRRGQEARLRCSPMKGHSHVYWYRQLPEEGLKFMVYLQKENIIDESGMPKERFSAEFPKEGPSILRIQQVVRGDSAAYFCASSPSTSYEQYFGPGTRLTVT.

This clone was found once. This chain links TRBV7-3 with TRBJ1-6, with 9 bases identical to TRBD1. The CDR3 is 15 amino acids. The J segment lost 9 bases and the V segment lost 1 base, leaving 4 bases of the junction unmatched. From germline, CDR1 is SGHTA and CDR2 FQGTGA. For the CDR3, the DNA is TGTGCCAGCAGCTTAAAGGGACAGGGCGGTTCACCCCTCCACTTT. Translation gives CASSLKGQGGSPLHF.

The chain is built from TRBV9 and TRBJ2-3, with 8 bases matching TRBD2. There are 15 residues in the CDR3. J gave up 6 bases and V 5 bases, and 11 bases lay outside the gene matches. In germline, CDR1 is SGDLS, CDR2 YYNGEE. CDR3 in amino acids: CASSAGRGFSDTQYF. The CDR3, as DNA: TGTGCCAGCAGTGCCGGGAGGGGCTTTAGCGATACGCAGTATTTT.

The V call is TRBV6-5, the J call TRBJ2-7, with a tentative D call TRBD2 (6 bases). Germline CDR1 and CDR2: MNHEY and SVGAGI. The CDR3 loop spans 15 amino acids. V was pared by 4 bases and J by 7 bases, with 20 bases between. This CDR3 is CASSWRGPTRGEQYF. In nucleotides, the CDR3 is TGTGCCAGCAGTTGGAGGGGCCCCACTAGGGGTGAGCAGTACTTC.

The V gene is TRBV28, the J gene TRBJ2-5; 7 bases agree with TRBD2. The CDR3 consists of 14 residues. V shed 3 bases, J shed 3 bases, and the junction held 4 bases outside the gene matches. Germline lookup yields CDR1 MDHEN and CDR2 SYDVKM. The CDR3 region is CASSFAGDEETQYF. Here the CDR3 DNA reads TGTGCCAGCAGTTTTGCGGGAGACGAAGAGACCCAGTACTTC.

About this clone itself: Distinct nucleotide sequences in the sample also encode this CDR3. The V call is TRBV5-1, the J call TRBJ2-1; D remains ambiguous. V lost 2 bases and J lost 0, with 9 bases in between. This CDR3 is built from 15 residues. Germline V gene sequence: CDR1 SGHRS, CDR2 YFSETQ. This CDR3 reads CASSLDGSSYNEQFF. The CDR3, as DNA: TGCGCCAGCAGCTTAGACGGTAGCTCCTACAATGAGCAGTTCTTC.

The chain is built from TRBV4-1 and TRBJ2-3, with 7 bases that match TRBD2. The CDR3 contains 17 residues. Looked up from germline, CDR1 is MGHRA and CDR2 is YSYEKL. The V and J ends lost 1 base and 1 base, in that order; junction bases with no gene match: 8. Here the CDR3 reads CASSQVAGTKGTDTQYF. CDR3 nucleotides: TGCGCCAGCAGCCAAGTCGCCGGGACTAAAGGCACAGATACGCAGTATTTT.

This clone was seen a few times. This sequence joins TRBV28 and TRBJ2-2; TRBD2 aligns across 13 bases. Germline-derived CDR1 and CDR2 are MDHEN and SYDVKM. The CDR3 contains 14 residues. After removal of 6 bases from V and 6 bases from J, the junction contained 1 base not matched to a gene. CDR3 nucleotides: TGTGCCAGCAGAACTAGCGGGAGGGCCGGGGAGCTGTTTTTT. This gives the protein CASRTSGRAGELFF.